Below, 3 T cell receptor beta chains from the same sample are listed, as sequenced in a study of blood T cell repertoires in COVID-19 (dated by TCRdb to 2019 to 2021). Library generation was performed with the immunoSEQ multiplex PCR assay. TCRdb carries this immuneACCESS record with in-frame sequences only. Its versions omit some clonotypes, under half of them owing to an unresolved V gene in the studies checked, with the rest unexplained. The sample table contains under 250,000 clones; only one count was recorded for around four fifths of them. Of the sample, just under 6.5% is held by the ten largest clones. Sequencing used peripheral blood. The origin of the receptors is an older woman with active or convalescent COVID-19.

This chain links TRBV6-5 with TRBJ1-5; 8 nucleotides match TRBD1. CDR3 length equals 13 residues. J gave up 3 bases and V 6 bases, and 1 base lay outside the gene matches. CDR1 and CDR2 (germline): MNHEY, SVGAGI. In nucleotides, the CDR3 is TGTGCCAGCAGCAGGGGGCCCAATCAGCCCCAGCATTTT. Translation: CASSRGPNQPQHF.

The rearrangement joins TRBV28 to TRBJ2-7; TRBD1 might be the D (7 bases). This CDR3 is 15 amino acids long. Trimming removed 9 bases at V and 2 bases at J, with 20 bases between. From germline, CDR1 is MDHEN and CDR2 SYDVKM. The CDR3 here is CASRQGGELAYEQYV. In DNA form, the CDR3 reads TGTGCCAGTAGGCAGGGGGGCGAACTTGCCTACGAGCAGTACGTC.

The chain uses TRBV11-1 and TRBJ1-2; maybe TRBD1 (6 bases). The germline gives CDR1 SGHAT, CDR2 FQDESV (reference sequence). The length of the CDR3 is 13 residues. Trimming left V 4 bases short and J 5 bases short, with 11 bases between. CDR3 residues: CASSYTGSYGYTF. The CDR3 region has the DNA TGTGCCAGCAGCTATACAGGGTCGTATGGCTACACCTTC.